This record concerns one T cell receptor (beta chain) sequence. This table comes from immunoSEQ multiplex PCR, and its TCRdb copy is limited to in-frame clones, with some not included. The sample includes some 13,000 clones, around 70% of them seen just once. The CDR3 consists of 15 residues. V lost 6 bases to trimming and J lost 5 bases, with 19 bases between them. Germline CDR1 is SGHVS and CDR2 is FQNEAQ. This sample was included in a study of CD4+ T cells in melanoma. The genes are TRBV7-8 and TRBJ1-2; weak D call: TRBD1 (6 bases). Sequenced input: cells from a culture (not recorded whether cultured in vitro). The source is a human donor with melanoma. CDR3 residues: CASRPDSLVGYGYTF. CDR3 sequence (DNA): TGTGCCAGCAGGCCGGACAGCCTAGTGGGGTATGGCTACACCTTC.